This is a list of T cell receptor beta chains from one sample in a study of blood T cell repertoires in COVID-19. Generated by immunoSEQ multiplex PCR, the TCRdb table keeps only in-frame clones and is missing some. The table has 200,000 to 250,000 clones, 86% seen once. The source material was PBMCs or T cells enriched from blood (not recorded which). These receptors were obtained from a woman in her forties or fifties who had recovered from COVID-19. Each CDR3 is given with its conserved first and last residue. D genes are given only for firm matches. The size field is filled for only some rows; it gives once, few, many or a size class.

>-|TRBD1|TRBV18|TRBJ2-7
CASSLDRGSLYEQYF
>-|-|TRBV10-3|TRBJ1-1
CATKGTGNTEAFF
>-|-|TRBV4-3|TRBJ2-4
CASSQDRAGTLQYF
>-|-|TRBV30|TRBJ1-5
CAWSAPDRDTQHF
>-|-|TRBV4-3|TRBJ1-6
CASSQDAGLSNSPLHF
>-|TRBD1|TRBV5-1|TRBJ2-7
CASSLADRVDSYEQYF
>-|-|TRBV10-3|TRBJ2-3
CAISAWPDTDTQYF
>-|-|TRBV29-1|TRBJ1-5
CSVEKGGGQPQHF
>-|-|TRBV5-1|TRBJ1-2
CASSPLRDYGYTF
>-|-|TRBV12-3/TRBV12-4|TRBJ2-7
CASSFTDYEQYF
>-|TRBD2|TRBV27|TRBJ2-1
CASTTSGGAREQFF
>-|-|TRBV18|TRBJ1-1
CASSSTRGTEAFF
>-|TRBD1|TRBV6-2/TRBV6-3|TRBJ2-7
CASSYGTENFYEQYF
>-|-|TRBV2|TRBJ1-4
CASSANREKLFF
>-|-|TRBV4-2|TRBJ2-7
CASSQGGGGEQYF
>many|-|TRBV6-5|TRBJ2-6
CASSYSLFGGTVLTF
>-|-|TRBV27|TRBJ2-1
CASSLTGRGFQTSKGPQQFF
>-|-|TRBV7-4|TRBJ1-4
CASSSVRAVEKLFF
>-|-|TRBV5-1|TRBJ1-6
CASSLRGGDGSPLHF
>-|TRBD1|TRBV28|TRBJ2-5
CASSFMSPGQGRGETQYF
>few|-|TRBV7-3|TRBJ2-7
CASSLIGGNSYEQYF
>-|-|TRBV21-1|TRBJ2-1
CASSPAGGSSYNEQFF
>-|-|TRBV15|TRBJ2-7
CATSRVGSENSYEQYF
>-|TRBD2|TRBV7-2|TRBJ2-7
CASSLRGSGTYEQYF
>-|-|TRBV5-4|TRBJ1-3
CASSLDRSGNTIYF
>-|TRBD1|TRBV25-1|TRBJ2-1
CASSSRTGRYYEQFF
>-|-|TRBV3-1/TRBV3-2|TRBJ1-6
CASSQGPGFNSPLHF
>-|-|TRBV11-2|TRBJ2-1
CASSLDQGDEQFF
>-|-|TRBV3-1/TRBV3-2|TRBJ1-2
CASSLNQGWGANYGYTF
>-|-|TRBV28|TRBJ1-1
CASRPKVGRGRSEAFF
>-|-|TRBV6-5|TRBJ2-3
CASSRGDTQYF
>-|TRBD1|TRBV7-9|TRBJ2-5
CASSPYRDRVEETQYF
>-|TRBD2|TRBV7-9|TRBJ2-7
CASSRLAGEYEQYF
>-|TRBD1|TRBV5-5|TRBJ1-5
CASSLDTGVEQPQHF
>-|-|TRBV5-5|TRBJ2-1
CASSLLSGHYNEQFF
>-|-|TRBV5-1|TRBJ2-7
CASSLAQGSPYEQYF
>-|-|TRBV5-6|TRBJ1-2
CATTDNNYGYTF
>once|-|TRBV18|TRBJ1-5
CASSPTGSHSNQPQHF
>-|TRBD2|TRBV11-2|TRBJ2-4
CASSLDSGGIENIQYF